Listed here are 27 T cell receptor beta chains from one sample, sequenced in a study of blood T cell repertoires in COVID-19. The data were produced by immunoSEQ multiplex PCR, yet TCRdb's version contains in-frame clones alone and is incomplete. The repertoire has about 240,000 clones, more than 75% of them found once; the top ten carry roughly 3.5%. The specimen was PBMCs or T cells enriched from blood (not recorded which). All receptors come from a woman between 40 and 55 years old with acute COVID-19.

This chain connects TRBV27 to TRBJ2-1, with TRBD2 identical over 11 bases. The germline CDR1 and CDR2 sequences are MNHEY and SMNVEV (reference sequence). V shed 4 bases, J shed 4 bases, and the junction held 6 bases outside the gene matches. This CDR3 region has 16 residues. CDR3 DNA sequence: TGTGCCAGCAGTTGGATAGCGGGAGGGCTTTACAATGAGCAGTTCTTC. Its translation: CASSWIAGGLYNEQFF.

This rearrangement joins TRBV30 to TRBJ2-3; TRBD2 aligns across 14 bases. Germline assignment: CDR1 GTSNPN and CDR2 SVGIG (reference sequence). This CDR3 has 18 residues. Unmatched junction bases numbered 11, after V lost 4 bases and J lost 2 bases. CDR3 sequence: CAWTQGLAGEIYTDTQYF. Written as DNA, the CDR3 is TGTGCCTGGACACAGGGACTAGCGGGAGAGATATACACAGATACGCAGTATTTT. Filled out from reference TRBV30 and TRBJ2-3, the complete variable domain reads SQTIHQWPATLVQPVGSPLSLECTVEGTSNPNLYWYRQAAGRGLQLLFYSVGIGQISSEVPQNLSASRPQDRQFILSSKKLLLSDSGFYLCAWTQGLAGEIYTDTQYFGPGTRLTVL.

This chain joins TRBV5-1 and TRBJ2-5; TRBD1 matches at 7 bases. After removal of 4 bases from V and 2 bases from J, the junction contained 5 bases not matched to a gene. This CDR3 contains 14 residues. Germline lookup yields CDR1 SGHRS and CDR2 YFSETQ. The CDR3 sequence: CASSARTGQETQYF. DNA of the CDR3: TGCGCCAGCAGCGCTCGGACAGGACAAGAGACCCAGTACTTC.

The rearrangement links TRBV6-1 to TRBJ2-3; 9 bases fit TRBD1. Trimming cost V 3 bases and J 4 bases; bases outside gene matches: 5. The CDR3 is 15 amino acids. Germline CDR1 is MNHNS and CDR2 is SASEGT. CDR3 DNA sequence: TGTGCCAGCAGTGAGGACAGGGGTGGTTCAGATACGCAGTATTTT. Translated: CASSEDRGGSDTQYF.

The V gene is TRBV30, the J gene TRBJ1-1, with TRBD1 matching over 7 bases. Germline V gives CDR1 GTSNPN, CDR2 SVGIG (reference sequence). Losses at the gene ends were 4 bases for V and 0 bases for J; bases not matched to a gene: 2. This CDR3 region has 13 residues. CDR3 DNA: TGTGCCTGGATACAGGGGTTGAACACTGAAGCTTTCTTT. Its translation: CAWIQGLNTEAFF. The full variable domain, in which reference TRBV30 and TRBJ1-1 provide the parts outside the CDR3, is SQTIHQWPATLVQPVGSPLSLECTVEGTSNPNLYWYRQAAGRGLQLLFYSVGIGQISSEVPQNLSASRPQDRQFILSSKKLLLSDSGFYLCAWIQGLNTEAFFGQGTRLTVV.

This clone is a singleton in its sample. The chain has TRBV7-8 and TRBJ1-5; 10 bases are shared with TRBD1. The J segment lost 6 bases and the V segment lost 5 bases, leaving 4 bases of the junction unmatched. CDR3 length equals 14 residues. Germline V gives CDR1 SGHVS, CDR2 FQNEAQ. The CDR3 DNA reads TGTGCCAGCAGCCCCCGGGACAGGGGTCAGCCCCAGCATTTT. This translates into CASSPRDRGQPQHF.

CDR3 protein: CASRGGRDRYYEQYF. CDR3 nucleotides: TGTGCCAGCAGGGGTGGTAGGGACAGATACTACGAGCAGTACTTC. The chain couples TRBV6-5 to TRBJ2-7; 7 bases match TRBD1. Germline-derived CDR1 and CDR2 are MNHEY and SVGAGI. The V and J ends lost 6 bases and 3 bases, in that order; junction bases with no gene match: 11. There are 15 residues in the CDR3.

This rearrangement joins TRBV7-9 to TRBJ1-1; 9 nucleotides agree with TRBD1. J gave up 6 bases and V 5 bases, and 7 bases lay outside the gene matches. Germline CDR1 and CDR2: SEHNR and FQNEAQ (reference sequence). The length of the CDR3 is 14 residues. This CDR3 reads CASSPNRGQAEAFF. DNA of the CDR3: TGTGCCAGCAGCCCAAACAGGGGGCAGGCTGAAGCTTTCTTT. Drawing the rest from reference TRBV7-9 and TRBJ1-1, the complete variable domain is DTGVSQNPRHKITKRGQNVTFRCDPISEHNRLYWYRQTLGQGPEFLTYFQNEAQLEKSRLLSDRFSAERPKGSFSTLEIQRTEQGDSAMYLCASSPNRGQAEAFFGQGTRLTVV.

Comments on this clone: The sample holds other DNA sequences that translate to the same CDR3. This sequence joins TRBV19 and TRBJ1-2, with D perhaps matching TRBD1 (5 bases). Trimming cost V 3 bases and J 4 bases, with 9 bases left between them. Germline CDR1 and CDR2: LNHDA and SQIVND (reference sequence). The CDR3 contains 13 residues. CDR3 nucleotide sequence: TGTGCCAGTAGTATGCAGGGAAGCTATGGCTACACCTTC. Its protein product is CASSMQGSYGYTF.

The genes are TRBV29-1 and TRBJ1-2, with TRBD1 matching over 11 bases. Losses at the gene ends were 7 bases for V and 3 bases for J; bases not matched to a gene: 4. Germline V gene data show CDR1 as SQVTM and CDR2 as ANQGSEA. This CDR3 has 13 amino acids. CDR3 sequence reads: CSGGQGEYYGYTF. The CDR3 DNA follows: TGCAGCGGGGGACAGGGGGAGTACTATGGCTACACCTTC.

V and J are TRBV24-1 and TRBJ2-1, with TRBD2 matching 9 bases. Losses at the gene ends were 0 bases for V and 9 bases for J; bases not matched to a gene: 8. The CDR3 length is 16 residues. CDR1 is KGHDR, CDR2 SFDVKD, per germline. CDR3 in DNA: TGTGCCACCAGTGATTTGCGGGCTAGCGGGAAGGGTGAGCAGTTCTTC. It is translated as CATSDLRASGKGEQFF.

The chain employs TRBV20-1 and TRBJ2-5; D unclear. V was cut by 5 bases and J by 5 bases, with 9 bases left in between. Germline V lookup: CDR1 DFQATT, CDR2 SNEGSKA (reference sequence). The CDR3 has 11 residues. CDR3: CSAWFSETQYF. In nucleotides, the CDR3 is TGCAGTGCTTGGTTTAGCGAGACCCAGTACTTC.

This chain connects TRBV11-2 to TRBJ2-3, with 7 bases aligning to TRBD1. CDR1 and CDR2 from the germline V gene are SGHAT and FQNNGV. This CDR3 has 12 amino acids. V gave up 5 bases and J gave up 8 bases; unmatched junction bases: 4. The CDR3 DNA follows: TGTGCCAGCAGCACAGGGGTGGCTACGCAGTATTTT. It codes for CASSTGVATQYF.

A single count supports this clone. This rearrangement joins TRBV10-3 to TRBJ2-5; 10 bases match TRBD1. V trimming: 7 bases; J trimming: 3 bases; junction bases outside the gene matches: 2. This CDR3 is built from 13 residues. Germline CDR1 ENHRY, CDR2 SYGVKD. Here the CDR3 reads CAIKGTGEETQYF. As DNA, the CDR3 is TGTGCCATCAAAGGGACAGGGGAAGAGACCCAGTACTTC.

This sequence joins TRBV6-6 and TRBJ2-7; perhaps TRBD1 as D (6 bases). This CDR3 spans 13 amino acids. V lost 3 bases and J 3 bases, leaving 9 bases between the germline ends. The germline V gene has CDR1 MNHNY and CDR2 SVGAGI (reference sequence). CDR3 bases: TGTGCCAGCAGTTATGCACAGGGCTACGAGCAGTACTTC. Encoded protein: CASSYAQGYEQYF.

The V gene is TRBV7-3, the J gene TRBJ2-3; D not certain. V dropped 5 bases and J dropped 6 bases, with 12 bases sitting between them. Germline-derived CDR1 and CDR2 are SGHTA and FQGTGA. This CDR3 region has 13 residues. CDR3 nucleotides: TGTGCCAGCAGCCGAAAAGCCTCCGATACGCAGTATTTT. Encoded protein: CASSRKASDTQYF.

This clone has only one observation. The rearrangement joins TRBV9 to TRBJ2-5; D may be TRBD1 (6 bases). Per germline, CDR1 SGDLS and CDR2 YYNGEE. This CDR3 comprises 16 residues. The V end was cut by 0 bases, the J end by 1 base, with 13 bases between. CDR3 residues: CASSVEPGHPQETQYF. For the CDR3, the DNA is TGTGCCAGCAGCGTAGAACCGGGACACCCCCAAGAGACCCAGTACTTC.

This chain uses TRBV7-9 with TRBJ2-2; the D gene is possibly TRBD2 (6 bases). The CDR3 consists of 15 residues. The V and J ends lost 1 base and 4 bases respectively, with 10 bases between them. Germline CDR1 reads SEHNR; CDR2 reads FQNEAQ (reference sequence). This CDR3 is CASSLVLGGTGELFF. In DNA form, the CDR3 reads TGTGCCAGCAGCTTAGTCTTGGGGGGCACCGGGGAGCTGTTTTTT.

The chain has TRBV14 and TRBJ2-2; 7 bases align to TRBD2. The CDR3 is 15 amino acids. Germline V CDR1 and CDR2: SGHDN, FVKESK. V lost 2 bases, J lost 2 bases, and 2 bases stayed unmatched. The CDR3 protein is CASSQRLANTGELFF. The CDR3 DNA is TGTGCCAGCAGCCAAAGACTAGCTAACACCGGGGAGCTGTTTTTT.

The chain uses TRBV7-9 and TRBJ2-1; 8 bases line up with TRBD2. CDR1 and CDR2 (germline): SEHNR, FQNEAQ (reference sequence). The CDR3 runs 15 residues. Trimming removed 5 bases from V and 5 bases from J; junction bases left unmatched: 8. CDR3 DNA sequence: TGTGCCAGCAGCGATACCGGGACTAGAGACAATGAGCAGTTCTTC. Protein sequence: CASSDTGTRDNEQFF.

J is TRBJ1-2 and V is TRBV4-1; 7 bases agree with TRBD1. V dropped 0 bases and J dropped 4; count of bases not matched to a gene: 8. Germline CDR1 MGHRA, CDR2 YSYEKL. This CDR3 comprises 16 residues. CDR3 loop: CASSQDSTGDVYGYTF. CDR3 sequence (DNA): TGCGCCAGCAGCCAAGATTCAACAGGGGATGTCTATGGCTACACCTTC.

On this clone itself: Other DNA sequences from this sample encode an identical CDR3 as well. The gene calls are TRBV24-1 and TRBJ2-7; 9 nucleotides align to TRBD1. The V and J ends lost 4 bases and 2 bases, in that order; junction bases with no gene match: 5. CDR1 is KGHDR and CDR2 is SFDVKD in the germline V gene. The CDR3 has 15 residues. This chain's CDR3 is CATSDPGTGTYEQYF. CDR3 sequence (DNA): TGTGCCACCAGTGACCCCGGGACAGGGACCTACGAGCAGTACTTC.

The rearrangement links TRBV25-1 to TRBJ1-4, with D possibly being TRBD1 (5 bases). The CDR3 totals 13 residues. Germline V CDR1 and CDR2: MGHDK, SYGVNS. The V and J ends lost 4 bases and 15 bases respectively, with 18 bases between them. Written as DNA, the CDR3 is TGTGCCAGCAGTGGGGGGAGGTATGAGCGGGTGTTTTTT. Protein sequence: CASSGGRYERVFF.

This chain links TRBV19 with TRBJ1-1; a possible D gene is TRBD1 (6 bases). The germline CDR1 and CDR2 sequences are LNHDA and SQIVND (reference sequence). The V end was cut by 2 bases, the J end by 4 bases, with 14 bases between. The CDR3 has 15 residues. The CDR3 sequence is CASSISLQGFTEAFF. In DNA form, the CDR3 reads TGTGCCAGTAGTATAAGCTTACAGGGATTCACTGAAGCTTTCTTT.

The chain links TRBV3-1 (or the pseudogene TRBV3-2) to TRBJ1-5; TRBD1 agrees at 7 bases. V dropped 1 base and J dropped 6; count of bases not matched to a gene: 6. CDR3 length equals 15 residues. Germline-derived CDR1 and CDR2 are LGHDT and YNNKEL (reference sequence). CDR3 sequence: CASSQATGDGQPQHF. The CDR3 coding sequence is TGTGCCAGCAGCCAAGCCACAGGGGACGGTCAGCCCCAGCATTTT.

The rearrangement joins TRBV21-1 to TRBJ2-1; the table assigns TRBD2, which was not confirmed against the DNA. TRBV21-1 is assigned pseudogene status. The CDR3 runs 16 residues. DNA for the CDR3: TGTGCCAGCAGCTCTCGGACTAGCGGGATCTACAATGAGCAGTTCTTC. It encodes CASSSRTSGIYNEQFF.

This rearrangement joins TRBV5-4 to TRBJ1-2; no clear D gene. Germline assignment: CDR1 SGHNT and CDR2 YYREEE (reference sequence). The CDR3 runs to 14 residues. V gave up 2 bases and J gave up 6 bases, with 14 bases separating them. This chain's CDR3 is CASSLRSKPHGYTF. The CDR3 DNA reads TGTGCCAGCAGCTTAAGGAGCAAGCCCCATGGCTACACCTTC.